This entry lists 13 T cell receptor beta chains sequenced from one sample in a study of cytomegalovirus exposure and HLA in healthy donors. This PCR relied on a set of 60 Vbeta primers and 13 Jbeta primers. Method: immunoSEQ multiplex PCR; TCRdb's copy keeps in-frame clones and lacks some. Of more than 70,000 clones in the sample, about three quarters are singletons; the top ten hold approximately 2%. Source material: PBMCs. The receptors were sampled from a boy between 10 and 17 years old in good health and CMV-seronegative.

The J gene is TRBJ1-3, the V gene TRBV19, with 8 nucleotides matching TRBD1. After removal of 8 bases from V and 2 bases from J, the junction contained 2 bases not matched to a gene. This CDR3 comprises 13 residues. Germline lookup yields CDR1 LNHDA and CDR2 SQIVND (reference sequence). The CDR3 loop reads CASRTGPGNTIYF. The CDR3 nucleotides read TGTGCCAGTCGGACAGGGCCTGGAAACACCATATATTTT.

The rearrangement links TRBV30 to TRBJ1-2; unclear D gene. Germline V gene sequence: CDR1 GTSNPN, CDR2 SVGIG (reference sequence). The CDR3 has 13 residues. The V gene lost 4 bases and the J gene lost 4 bases, with 13 bases spanning the gap. The CDR3 nucleotides read TGTGCCTGGATATCCTACAGAGTCTATGGCTACACCTTC. Translated: CAWISYRVYGYTF.

This clone was found once. The chain joins TRBV19 to TRBJ2-3; D gene uncertain. Germline loops: CDR1 LNHDA, CDR2 SQIVND (reference sequence). This CDR3 spans 12 amino acids. Trimming shortened V by 6 bases and J by 8 bases, and 12 bases separated the two germline ends. The CDR3 DNA follows: TGTGCCAGTAGCCCCGGGTCTGCTACGCAGTATTTT. Its protein is CASSPGSATQYF.

The CDR3 reads CASTTSGELFF. The CDR3 nucleotides read TGTGCCAGTACTACCTCCGGGGAGCTGTTTTTT. The chain uses TRBV19 and TRBJ2-2; D is uncertain. The length of the CDR3 is 11 residues. Germline loops: CDR1 LNHDA, CDR2 SQIVND (reference sequence). The V and J ends lost 7 bases and 6 bases respectively, with 6 bases between them.

The V gene is TRBV6-6, the J gene TRBJ2-7; weak D call: TRBD2 (5 bases). Trimming cost V 7 bases and J 2 bases, with 18 bases left between them. Per germline, CDR1 MNHNY and CDR2 SVGAGI (reference sequence). The CDR3 is 15 amino acids. CDR3 protein: CASTQLEDGTYEQYF. Here the CDR3 DNA reads TGTGCCAGCACCCAATTGGAGGACGGAACCTACGAGCAGTACTTC.

The V call is TRBV20-1, the J call TRBJ2-1, with D hard to call. Per germline, CDR1 DFQATT and CDR2 SNEGSKA (reference sequence). V was pared by 6 bases and J by 9 bases, with 12 bases between. The CDR3 is 11 residues long. The CDR3 here is CSALFVAEQFF. The CDR3, as DNA: TGCAGTGCATTGTTCGTAGCTGAGCAGTTCTTC.

This chain links TRBV25-1 with TRBJ1-2, with D perhaps TRBD1 (5 bases). Looked up from germline, CDR1 is MGHDK and CDR2 is SYGVNS. The V gene lost 5 bases and the J gene lost 5 bases, with 12 bases spanning the gap. This CDR3 is built from 13 residues. CDR3 nucleotides: TGTGCCAGCAGTTTGGCAGGGAGGTATGGCTACACCTTC. This translates into CASSLAGRYGYTF.

The chain employs TRBV7-3 and TRBJ2-1; weak D call: TRBD1 (6 bases). The germline V and J ends were trimmed by 4 bases and 10 bases, with 11 bases remaining between them. The germline CDR1 and CDR2 sequences are SGHTA and FQGTGA. The CDR3 runs 12 residues. CDR3 sequence reads: CASSSLDREQFF. The CDR3 region has the DNA TGTGCCAGCAGCTCCCTCGACAGGGAGCAGTTCTTC.

V gene TRBV28 combines with J gene TRBJ1-1; weak D call: TRBD1 (5 bases). Trimming took off 4 bases at V and 1 base at J, with 16 bases between the two ends. The CDR3 spans 16 residues. Germline CDR1 MDHEN, CDR2 SYDVKM. CDR3 DNA sequence: TGTGCCAGCAGTTCTACCTTTCGACAGCCGAACACTGAAGCTTTCTTT. Translated: CASSSTFRQPNTEAFF.

This chain links TRBV28 with TRBJ2-1; 8 bases align to TRBD2. Germline assignment: CDR1 MDHEN and CDR2 SYDVKM. The CDR3 is 14 residues long. V was pared by 6 bases and J by 4 bases, with 5 bases of the junction left unmatched. CDR3 protein: CASSLAGRYNEQFF. In DNA form, the CDR3 reads TGTGCCAGCAGCTTAGCGGGAAGGTACAATGAGCAGTTCTTC.

The genes are TRBV7-3 and TRBJ1-1; D possibly corresponds to TRBD1 (6 bases). Deletions cut 5 bases from V and 5 bases from J, with 18 bases between. CDR3 size: 15 residues. Germline lookup yields CDR1 SGHTA and CDR2 FQGTGA. The CDR3 protein is CASSPSGERWTEAFF. The CDR3 region has the DNA TGTGCCAGCAGCCCCTCAGGGGAGAGGTGGACTGAAGCTTTCTTT.

The rearrangement joins TRBV19 to TRBJ1-1; D unclear. Looked up from germline, CDR1 is LNHDA and CDR2 is SQIVND (reference sequence). CDR3 length: 13 amino acids. Trimming cost V 7 bases and J 4 bases, with 13 bases left between them. This CDR3 reads CASKYLGGTEAFF. In DNA, the CDR3 is TGTGCCAGTAAGTACTTAGGAGGCACTGAAGCTTTCTTT.

The genes are TRBV27 and TRBJ2-1; D unclear. The CDR3 consists of 12 residues. CDR1 and CDR2 (germline): MNHEY, SMNVEV (reference sequence). Trimming removed 8 bases at V and 6 bases at J, with 11 bases between. CDR3 sequence (DNA): TGTGCCAGCCGCCTCGGAGTCAATGAGCAGTTCTTC. It codes for CASRLGVNEQFF.